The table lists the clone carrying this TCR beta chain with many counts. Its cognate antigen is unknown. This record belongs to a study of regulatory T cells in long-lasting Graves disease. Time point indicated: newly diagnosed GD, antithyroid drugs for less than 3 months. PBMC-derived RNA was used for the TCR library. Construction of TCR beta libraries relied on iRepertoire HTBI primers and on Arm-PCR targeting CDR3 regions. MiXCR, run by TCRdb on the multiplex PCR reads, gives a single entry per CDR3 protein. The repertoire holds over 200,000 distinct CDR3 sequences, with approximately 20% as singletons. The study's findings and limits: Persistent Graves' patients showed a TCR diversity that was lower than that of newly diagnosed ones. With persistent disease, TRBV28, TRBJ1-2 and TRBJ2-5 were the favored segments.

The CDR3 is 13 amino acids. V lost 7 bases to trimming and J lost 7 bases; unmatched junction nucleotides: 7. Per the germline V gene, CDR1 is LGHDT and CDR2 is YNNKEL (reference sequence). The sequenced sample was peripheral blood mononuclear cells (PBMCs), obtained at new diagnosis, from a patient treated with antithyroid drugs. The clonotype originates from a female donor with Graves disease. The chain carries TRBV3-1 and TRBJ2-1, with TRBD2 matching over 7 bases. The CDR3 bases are TGTGCCAGCACCTCCGGGACTAATAATGAGCAGTTCTTC. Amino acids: CASTSGTNNEQFF.